Each of the 30 T cell receptor beta chains below was sequenced from the same sample in a study of control samples from healthy donors and cancer patients. Measured with immunoSEQ multiplex PCR; TCRdb has only the in-frame clones, and not every one. The table includes about 160,000 clones, approximately 93% detected once. The sample comprised blood. The receptors stem from a middle-aged woman in good health.

The chain is built from TRBV6-2 or TRBV6-3 and TRBJ1-6; TRBD1 matches at 9 bases. This CDR3 region has 15 residues. Per germline, CDR1 MNHEY and CDR2 SVGEGT. After removal of 4 bases from V and 7 bases from J, the junction contained 5 bases not matched to a gene. This CDR3 reads CASSSLGTGNSPLHF. Written as DNA, the CDR3 is TGTGCCAGCAGTTCCCTCGGGACAGGGAATTCACCCCTCCACTTT.

The sample holds one count of this clone. The chain is built from TRBV6-5 and TRBJ1-2; D not certain. The germline CDR1 and CDR2 sequences are MNHEY and SVGAGI. The CDR3 sequence is 13 residues long. Trimming removed 7 bases at V and 8 bases at J, with 17 bases between. This CDR3 is CASTDKPRAGYTF. The CDR3 coding sequence is TGTGCCAGCACCGATAAACCAAGGGCCGGCTACACCTTC.

The chain carries TRBV9 and TRBJ1-1, with D hard to call. Germline V gene data show CDR1 as SGDLS and CDR2 as YYNGEE. The ends were cut back, 4 bases at V and 0 bases at J, with 10 bases in the middle. CDR3 size: 14 residues. The CDR3 loop reads CASSPSPVNTEAFF. CDR3 DNA sequence: TGTGCCAGCAGCCCTTCGCCGGTGAACACTGAAGCTTTCTTT.

The chain carries TRBV7-8 and TRBJ1-1; maybe TRBD1 (6 bases). The CDR3 extends over 14 amino acids. V lost 6 bases and J 0 bases, leaving 11 bases between the germline ends. Germline CDR1 is SGHVS and CDR2 is FQNEAQ. The CDR3 nucleotides are TGTGCCAGCAGTCGGGGACAAGTGAACACTGAAGCTTTCTTT. Protein product: CASSRGQVNTEAFF.

This clone was detected only a few times. The chain joins TRBV5-4 to TRBJ1-2; a possible D gene is TRBD1 (5 bases). The V gene lost 4 bases and the J gene lost 9 bases, with 13 bases spanning the gap. The CDR3 consists of 12 residues. Per germline, CDR1 SGHNT and CDR2 YYREEE (reference sequence). The CDR3 sequence: CASSIQEGSYTF. The CDR3 DNA sequence: TGTGCCAGCAGCATACAGGAGGGGAGCTACACCTTC.

The V and J genes are TRBV7-8 and TRBJ1-6; no definite D call. Per the germline V gene, CDR1 is SGHVS and CDR2 is FQNEAQ. Trimming removed 5 bases from V and 7 bases from J, with 12 bases in between. This CDR3 region has 14 residues. The CDR3 nucleotides are TGTGCCAGCAGCAACCCCTCGGGGAATTCACCCCTCCACTTT. This gives the protein CASSNPSGNSPLHF.

The sample holds one count of this clone. The chain couples TRBV6-6 to TRBJ2-5; possibly TRBD1 for D (6 bases). Trimming took 0 bases from V and 5 from J, leaving 13 bases between them. Germline assignment: CDR1 MNHNY and CDR2 SVGAGI (reference sequence). The CDR3 loop spans 15 amino acids. CDR3 in amino acids: CASSYSTTGMETQYF. The CDR3 region has the DNA TGTGCCAGCAGTTACTCGACAACAGGGATGGAGACCCAGTACTTC.

V usage is TRBV5-1 and J usage is TRBJ2-2, with D tentatively TRBD1 (5 bases). This CDR3 region has 14 residues. Trimming removed 3 bases from V and 1 base from J, with 7 bases in between. The germline V gene encodes CDR1 SGHRS and CDR2 YFSETQ. CDR3 coding DNA: TGCGCCAGCAGCTCCGGACAGAACACCGGGGAGCTGTTTTTT. Protein: CASSSGQNTGELFF.

The chain links TRBV9 to TRBJ2-1; weak D call: TRBD2 (5 bases). Looked up from germline, CDR1 is SGDLS and CDR2 is YYNGEE. V was cut by 3 bases and J by 6 bases, with 19 bases left in between. This CDR3 is built from 16 residues. For the CDR3, the DNA is TGTGCCAGCAGCGCCCTCTCTAGCCAGCCCACCAATGAGCAGTTCTTC. It specifies CASSALSSQPTNEQFF.

The chain employs TRBV21-1 and TRBJ2-2; the D segment call TRBD2 is taken from the table without a DNA check. TRBV21-1 is flagged as a pseudogene. CDR3 length equals 15 residues. This CDR3 is CASRHQGRVTGELFF. DNA of the CDR3: TGTGCCAGCAGGCACCAGGGGAGGGTCACCGGGGAGCTGTTTTTT.

The genes are TRBV3-1 (or the pseudogene TRBV3-2) and TRBJ1-5; D is ambiguous. This CDR3 is 13 amino acids long. The germline V and J ends were trimmed by 1 base and 3 bases, with 4 bases remaining between them. CDR1 is LGHDT and CDR2 is YNNKEL in the germline V gene (reference sequence). The CDR3 sequence is CASSQVVNQPQHF. In nucleotides, the CDR3 is TGTGCCAGCAGCCAAGTCGTCAATCAGCCCCAGCATTTT.

The chain couples TRBV18 to TRBJ2-5; D might be TRBD1 (6 bases). In germline, CDR1 is KGHSH, CDR2 LQKENI. The CDR3 is 13 amino acids. V was shortened by 6 bases and J by 3 bases, with 11 bases between the two germline ends. CDR3 nucleotides: TGTGCCAGCTCCACGGCAGGGGAAGAGACCCAGTACTTC. This translates into CASSTAGEETQYF.

The chain joins TRBV2 to TRBJ1-5, with 8 positions matching TRBD1. CDR1 is SNHLY, CDR2 FYNNEI, per germline. V gave up 7 bases and J gave up 0 bases; unmatched junction bases: 5. This CDR3 region has 15 residues. CDR3 region: CASNQDRDSNQPQHF. Written as DNA, the CDR3 is TGTGCCAGCAATCAGGACAGGGATAGCAATCAGCCCCAGCATTTT. The whole variable domain, filled in from reference TRBV2 and TRBJ1-5, reads EPEVTQTPSHQVTQMGQEVILRCVPISNHLYFYWYRQILGQKVEFLVSFYNNEISEKSEIFDDQFSVERPDGSNFTLKIRSTKLEDSAMYFCASNQDRDSNQPQHFGDGTRLSIL.

The chain joins TRBV19 to TRBJ1-6; a possible D gene is TRBD1 (5 bases). V was pared by 3 bases and J by 5 bases, with 8 bases between. Germline V gene data show CDR1 as LNHDA and CDR2 as SQIVND (reference sequence). The CDR3 has 14 amino acids. CDR3 residues: CASSIVGHNSPLHF. CDR3 coding DNA: TGTGCCAGTAGTATTGTGGGGCATAATTCACCCCTCCACTTT.

V usage is TRBV7-2 and J usage is TRBJ2-7; 10 bases align to TRBD2. There are 17 residues in the CDR3. From germline, CDR1 is SGHTA and CDR2 FQGNSA. The V segment lost 2 bases and the J segment 2 bases; nucleotides outside the gene matches: 9. The CDR3 DNA follows: TGTGCCAGCAGCTTAAGAACTAGCGGGGTTCAACCCTACGAGCAGTACTTC. This encodes CASSLRTSGVQPYEQYF. The whole variable domain, remainder taken from reference TRBV7-2 and TRBJ2-7, is GAGVSQSPSNKVTEKGKDVELRCDPISGHTALYWYRQSLGQGLEFLIYFQGNSAPDKSGLPSDRFSAERTGGSVSTLTIQRTQQEDSAVYLCASSLRTSGVQPYEQYFGPGTRLTVT.

The rearrangement uses TRBV7-2 and TRBJ1-5; D might be TRBD1 (5 bases). Between the trimmed V and J ends, which lost 0 bases and 6 bases, there was a span of 12 bases. Germline CDR1 SGHTA, CDR2 FQGNSA. The CDR3 has 15 residues. DNA of the CDR3: TGTGCCAGCAGCTTAGCTGTCCAGGGAGGTCAGCCCCAGCATTTT. Amino acids: CASSLAVQGGQPQHF.

The chain combines TRBV4-2 with TRBJ1-3; TRBD1 agrees at 12 bases. The ends lost 1 base at V and 2 bases at J; junction bases unmatched: 3. Germline CDR1 is LGHNA and CDR2 is YNFKEQ. The CDR3 extends over 17 amino acids. As DNA, the CDR3 is TGTGCCAGCAGCCAAGGGGACAGGGGGCCCACTGGAAACACCATATATTTT. It specifies CASSQGDRGPTGNTIYF.

The rearrangement joins TRBV12-3 or TRBV12-4 to TRBJ1-1; TRBD1 aligns across 8 bases. V gave up 4 bases and J gave up 5 bases; unmatched junction bases: 3. The CDR3 loop spans 13 amino acids. CDR3 residues: CASSWQGATEAFF. In DNA form, the CDR3 reads TGTGCCAGCAGTTGGCAGGGGGCTACTGAAGCTTTCTTT.

This chain links TRBV5-1 with TRBJ1-2; unclear D gene. Germline CDR1 is SGHRS and CDR2 is YFSETQ. This CDR3 has 14 amino acids. Trimming pared 4 bases from V and 5 bases from J, leaving 15 bases between. This chain's CDR3 is CASSPPLERYGYTF. The CDR3, as DNA: TGCGCCAGCAGCCCGCCGTTGGAGCGTTATGGCTACACCTTC.

The genes are TRBV14 and TRBJ2-7; D is unclear. CDR3 length: 14 amino acids. Germline CDR1 and CDR2: SGHDN and FVKESK. Trimming took off 0 bases at V and 2 bases at J, with 8 bases between the two ends. CDR3 bases: TGTGCCAGCAGCCAAGATGTGGCTACCTACGAGCAGTACTTC. Its protein is CASSQDVATYEQYF. Drawing the rest from reference TRBV14 and TRBJ2-7, the complete variable domain is EAGVTQFPSHSVIEKGQTVTLRCDPISGHDNLYWYRRVMGKEIKFLLHFVKESKQDESGMPNNRFLAERTGGTYSTLKVQPAELEDSGVYFCASSQDVATYEQYFGPGTRLTVT.

J is TRBJ1-1 and V is TRBV4-3, with TRBD1 matching over 7 bases. Germline V CDR1 and CDR2: LGHNA, YSLEER. V dropped 1 base and J dropped 3; count of bases not matched to a gene: 2. This CDR3 is built from 14 residues. CDR3 in amino acids: CASSQVRGYTEAFF. CDR3 coding DNA: TGCGCCAGCAGCCAAGTCAGGGGGTACACTGAAGCTTTCTTT.

V usage is TRBV25-1 and J usage is TRBJ1-4, with D possibly TRBD1 on 6 matching bases. The germline gives CDR1 MGHDK, CDR2 SYGVNS. The ends were cut back, 2 bases at V and 8 bases at J, with 12 bases in the middle. The length of the CDR3 is 14 residues. The CDR3 loop reads CASSEGWGQEKLFF. CDR3 sequence (DNA): TGTGCCAGCAGTGAAGGGTGGGGGCAAGAAAAACTGTTTTTT. Using reference TRBV25-1 and TRBJ1-4 for the parts outside the CDR3, the full variable domain is EADIYQTPRYLVIGTGKKITLECSQTMGHDKMYWYQQDPGMELHLIHYSYGVNSTEKGDLSSESTVSRIRTEHFPLTLESARPSHTSQYLCASSEGWGQEKLFFGSGTQLSVL.

The gene calls are TRBV6-5 and TRBJ2-1; a possible D gene is TRBD2 (7 bases). The germline CDR1 and CDR2 sequences are MNHEY and SVGAGI. V was pared by 6 bases and J by 6 bases, with 15 bases between. The length of the CDR3 is 14 residues. CDR3 amino acids: CASREAGAINEQFF. The CDR3 DNA follows: TGTGCCAGCAGGGAGGCGGGGGCGATCAATGAGCAGTTCTTC.

Here the CDR3 reads CASSLPGGTSDTQYF. In nucleotides, the CDR3 is TGTGCCAGCAGCTTACCGGGAGGGACTAGCGATACCCAGTACTTC. The chain combines TRBV5-4 with TRBJ2-5, with 10 bases matching TRBD2. Unmatched junction bases numbered 9, after V lost 2 bases and J lost 8 bases. The CDR3 contains 15 residues. Per germline, CDR1 SGHNT and CDR2 YYREEE (reference sequence).

The chain uses TRBV10-1 and TRBJ2-3, with 10 nucleotides matching TRBD2. J lost 2 bases, V lost 5 bases, and 10 bases had no gene match. The germline gives CDR1 WNHNN, CDR2 SYGVQD (reference sequence). The CDR3 has 17 amino acids. The CDR3 DNA reads TGCGCCAGCAGTTACCACCGGACTAGCGGTAACACAGATACGCAGTATTTT. It translates to CASSYHRTSGNTDTQYF.

This rearrangement joins TRBV12-3 or TRBV12-4 to TRBJ1-1; D is ambiguous. The CDR3 contains 13 residues. Trimming took 5 bases from V and 5 from J, leaving 12 bases between them. CDR3 residues: CASSLQWGTEAFF. CDR3 coding DNA: TGTGCCAGCAGTCTCCAATGGGGAACTGAAGCTTTCTTT.

The chain links TRBV18 to TRBJ2-4; TRBD1 matches at 8 bases. In germline, CDR1 is KGHSH, CDR2 LQKENI. The CDR3 is 20 amino acids. V dropped 6 bases and J dropped 0; count of bases not matched to a gene: 19. Here the CDR3 reads CASSRTDREVNVLAKNIQYF. The CDR3 DNA sequence: TGTGCCAGCTCCCGCACGGACAGGGAGGTTAATGTGTTAGCCAAAAACATTCAGTACTTC.

The V gene is TRBV20-1, the J gene TRBJ1-1, with 9 bases matching TRBD1. Trimming at V came to 3 bases and at J to 2 bases, leaving 4 bases not matched to a gene. Germline values: CDR1 DFQATT, CDR2 SNEGSKA (reference sequence). The CDR3 covers 14 residues. The chain's CDR3 is CSASRTGVNTEAFF. The CDR3 DNA is TGCAGTGCTAGTAGGACAGGGGTAAACACTGAAGCTTTCTTT.

CDR3 sequence (DNA): TGTGCCAGCAGCTTAGATATTTATGGCTACACCTTC. It specifies CASSLDIYGYTF. The chain carries TRBV11-2 and TRBJ1-2; D ambiguous. Germline values: CDR1 SGHAT, CDR2 FQNNGV. The CDR3 runs 12 residues. The V end was cut by 0 bases, the J end by 5 bases, with 4 bases between.

The chain couples TRBV5-3 to TRBJ2-2; 11 bases fit TRBD1. TRBV5-3 is flagged as an ORF with uncertain function. The length of the CDR3 is 17 residues. After removal of 4 bases from V and 6 bases from J, the junction contained 11 bases not matched to a gene. The CDR3 reads CARSLRRDRGVPGELFF. CDR3 DNA: TGTGCCAGAAGCCTGAGGCGGGACAGGGGGGTTCCCGGGGAGCTGTTTTTT.